The 27 T cell receptor beta chains below were found in one sample sequenced in a study of shared clonotypes between healthy human individuals. This table comes from immunoSEQ multiplex PCR, and its TCRdb copy is limited to in-frame clones, with some not included. The sample lists some 2.3 million clones; 93% were seen once. Material for sequencing was naive CD4+ T cells from PBMCs. Noted subset: CD45RA+ positively selected. Receptors were obtained from a man between 18 and 35 years old in good health. Some clones in this sample may be carry-over from other donors' samples.

This clone was recorded a few times. This chain uses TRBV19 with TRBJ1-1, with D unresolved. The germline CDR1 and CDR2 sequences are LNHDA and SQIVND (reference sequence). This CDR3 spans 16 amino acids. V dropped 0 bases and J dropped 3 bases, with 14 bases sitting between them. CDR3 in amino acids: CASSIDQRAKYTEAFF. The CDR3 region has the DNA TGTGCCAGTAGTATAGATCAAAGGGCCAAATACACTGAAGCTTTCTTT.

The chain employs TRBV2 and TRBJ1-4, with D unclear. V lost 1 base to trimming and J lost 0 bases, with 3 bases between them. CDR1 SNHLY and CDR2 FYNNEI come from the germline V gene. The length of the CDR3 is 14 residues. In DNA form, the CDR3 reads TGTGCCAGCAGTGAAGGGGCAACTAATGAAAAACTGTTTTTT. This gives the protein CASSEGATNEKLFF.

V gene TRBV5-1 combines with J gene TRBJ2-7, with 14 positions matching TRBD2. This CDR3 has 17 residues. CDR1 and CDR2 from the germline V gene are SGHRS and YFSETQ. V gave up 4 bases and J gave up 3 bases; unmatched junction bases: 9. CDR3 DNA: TGCGCCAGCAGCCTGGGACTAGCGGGAGATTTATTCTACGAGCAGTACTTC. Translated, it gives CASSLGLAGDLFYEQYF.

The chain couples TRBV10-3 to TRBJ1-2; 10 nucleotides match TRBD1. Germline CDR1 ENHRY, CDR2 SYGVKD. This CDR3 has 15 amino acids. V lost 6 bases to trimming and J lost 6 bases; unmatched junction nucleotides: 10. The CDR3 DNA is TGTGCCATCAGCCCGGGACAGGGGATTCCCGATGGCTACACCTTC. Amino acids: CAISPGQGIPDGYTF.

V gene TRBV7-8 combines with J gene TRBJ1-1; 10 bases line up with TRBD1. V was pared by 5 bases and J by 4 bases, with 4 bases of the junction left unmatched. The CDR3 extends over 14 amino acids. Germline loops: CDR1 SGHVS, CDR2 FQNEAQ. The DNA for the CDR3 is TGTGCCAGCAGCCGCGGACAGGGGGGCACTGAAGCTTTCTTT. Translation: CASSRGQGGTEAFF.

The chain has TRBV28 and TRBJ1-1; D ambiguous. CDR1 and CDR2 from the germline V gene are MDHEN and SYDVKM. The germline V and J ends were trimmed by 3 bases and 3 bases, with 14 bases remaining between them. CDR3 length equals 15 residues. The CDR3 coding sequence is TGTGCCAGCAGTTTCGCGCGGGCCCAGGACACTGAAGCTTTCTTT. It translates to CASSFARAQDTEAFF.

The rearrangement joins TRBV5-1 to TRBJ1-1; D is uncertain. The V gene's germline CDR1 is SGHRS and CDR2 YFSETQ. V was pared by 0 bases and J by 0 bases, with 12 bases between. The CDR3 is 16 residues long. Here the CDR3 reads CASSLEGLPLNTEAFF. Here the CDR3 DNA reads TGCGCCAGCAGCTTGGAAGGGCTGCCCTTGAACACTGAAGCTTTCTTT. The full variable domain, rest sourced from reference TRBV5-1 and TRBJ1-1, is KAGVTQTPRYLIKTRGQQVTLSCSPISGHRSVSWYQQTPGQGLQFLFEYFSETQRNKGNFPGRFSGRQFSNSRSEMNVSTLELGDSALYLCASSLEGLPLNTEAFFGQGTRLTVV.

This clone was detected once. DNA of the CDR3: TGTGCCAGCAGCCCGGGAGGGCAGGGCAGGTCTGGGGCCAACGTCCTGACTTTC. Protein product: CASSPGGQGRSGANVLTF. The V gene is TRBV5-4, the J gene TRBJ2-6; 8 bases match TRBD2. Germline V gene lookup returns CDR1 SGHNT and CDR2 YYREEE (reference sequence). The CDR3 length is 18 residues. The junction had 10 bases not matched to a gene; V was cut back by 4 bases and J by 1 base. Full variable domain (rest looked up from reference TRBV5-4 and TRBJ2-6): ETGVTQSPTHLIKTRGQQVTLRCSSQSGHNTVSWYQQALGQGPQFIFQYYREEENGRGNFPPRFSGLQFPNYSSELNVNALELDDSALYLCASSPGGQGRSGANVLTFGAGSRLTVL.

This chain links TRBV5-5 with TRBJ2-1, with 10 nucleotides matching TRBD1. V shed 1 base and J 8 bases; nucleotides not matched to a gene: 6. The CDR3 sequence is 15 residues long. Per the germline V gene, CDR1 is SGHKS and CDR2 is YYEKEE (reference sequence). DNA for the CDR3: TGTGCCAGCAGCTTGAGACAGGGGGCCCTGGATGAGCAGTTCTTC. Its translation is CASSLRQGALDEQFF.

J is TRBJ1-2 and V is TRBV29-1, with unresolved D. The germline V gene has CDR1 SQVTM and CDR2 ANQGSEA. This CDR3 spans 13 amino acids. Between the trimmed V and J ends, which lost 2 bases and 0 bases, there was a span of 7 bases. The CDR3 protein is CSVESEANYGYTF. The CDR3 DNA is TGCAGCGTTGAATCTGAAGCTAACTATGGCTACACCTTC. Using reference TRBV29-1 and TRBJ1-2 for the parts outside the CDR3, the full variable domain is SAVISQKPSRDICQRGTSLTIQCQVDSQVTMMFWYRQQPGQSLTLIATANQGSEATYESGFVIDKFPISRPNLTFSTLTVSNMSPEDSSIYLCSVESEANYGYTFGSGTRLTVV.

J is TRBJ1-4 and V is TRBV19; the match to TRBD1 covers 8 bases. The CDR3 has 14 residues. Germline trimming cut 8 bases from V and 2 bases from J; bases unmatched to any gene: 4. CDR1 and CDR2 from the germline V gene are LNHDA and SQIVND (reference sequence). For the CDR3, the DNA is TGTGCCAGTGGTGACAGGGGTACTAATGAAAAACTGTTTTTT. This gives the protein CASGDRGTNEKLFF.

The chain carries TRBV4-1 and TRBJ2-7; no clear D gene. Trimming cost V 2 bases and J 3 bases, with 11 bases left between them. Germline CDR1 reads MGHRA; CDR2 reads YSYEKL. The CDR3 extends over 14 amino acids. CDR3 nucleotides: TGCGCCAGCAGCCAAAATAGTCGACTCTACGAGCAGTACTTC. Its protein product is CASSQNSRLYEQYF.

J is TRBJ2-5 and V is TRBV5-4; unclear D gene. The germline CDR1 and CDR2 sequences are SGHNT and YYREEE (reference sequence). The CDR3 has 14 residues. The V gene lost 3 bases and the J gene lost 4 bases, with 13 bases spanning the gap. The CDR3 coding sequence is TGTGCCAGCAGCTCCGCAGTTGGTTCAGAGACCCAGTACTTC. Its translation: CASSSAVGSETQYF.

The chain is built from TRBV5-1 and TRBJ2-3; TRBD1 or TRBD2 may be the D gene (5 bases each). The CDR3 length is 14 residues. Per the germline V gene, CDR1 is SGHRS and CDR2 is YFSETQ. V lost 1 base to trimming and J lost 5 bases, with 11 bases between them. This CDR3 reads CASSLQGDGDTQYF. CDR3 DNA: TGCGCCAGCAGCTTGCAAGGGGACGGAGATACGCAGTATTTT.

The V and J genes are TRBV28 and TRBJ1-4; no clear D. Germline lookup yields CDR1 MDHEN and CDR2 SYDVKM. The CDR3 runs 12 residues. The V end lost 1 base, the J end lost 8 bases, and 5 bases lay between the germline ends. As DNA, the CDR3 is TGTGCCAGCAGTTTATCCCAAGAAAAACTGTTTTTT. It encodes CASSLSQEKLFF. The full variable domain, completed using reference TRBV28 and TRBJ1-4, is DVKVTQSSRYLVKRTGEKVFLECVQDMDHENMFWYRQDPGLGLRLIYFSYDVKMKEKGDIPEGYSVSREKKERFSLILESASTNQTSMYLCASSLSQEKLFFGSGTQLSVL.

A remark on this clone: The sample contains more than one DNA sequence encoding this CDR3. J is TRBJ2-7 and V is TRBV11-2; D gene ambiguous. CDR1 is SGHAT, CDR2 FQNNGV, per germline. This CDR3 is 13 amino acids long. Trimming stripped 0 bases from V and 1 base from J, with 4 bases between. The CDR3 bases are TGTGCCAGCAGCTTAGATCTTTCCTACGAGCAGTACTTC. It encodes CASSLDLSYEQYF.

The CDR3 protein is CASSWVSGTGEGLPYEQYF. Here the CDR3 DNA reads TGCGCCAGCAGCTGGGTGTCCGGGACAGGGGAAGGACTACCCTACGAGCAGTACTTC. V usage is TRBV5-1 and J usage is TRBJ2-7; 10 bases line up with TRBD1. The CDR3 is 19 amino acids. After removal of 3 bases from V and 2 bases from J, the junction contained 17 bases not matched to a gene. The germline CDR1 and CDR2 sequences are SGHRS and YFSETQ.

This clone was seen only once. The genes are TRBV29-1 and TRBJ1-1; D is undetermined. The CDR3 runs to 14 residues. Germline-derived CDR1 and CDR2 are SQVTM and ANQGSEA. V lost 7 bases, J lost 6 bases, and 21 bases lay in between. The CDR3 loop reads CSAPSLLSRPEAFF. The CDR3 bases are TGCAGCGCCCCATCCCTACTCTCACGTCCTGAAGCTTTCTTT.

The chain is built from TRBV5-4 and TRBJ2-6; D is unclear. The CDR3 is 15 amino acids. Germline V CDR1 and CDR2: SGHNT, YYREEE (reference sequence). Deletions cut 4 bases from V and 3 bases from J, with 11 bases between. The CDR3 protein is CASSPIFGGANVLTF. The CDR3 coding sequence is TGTGCCAGCAGCCCGATATTCGGTGGGGCCAACGTCCTGACTTTC.

This clone was recorded once. V gene TRBV6-1 combines with J gene TRBJ2-1; 7 nucleotides line up with TRBD2. The length of the CDR3 is 15 residues. Losses at the gene ends were 8 bases for V and 4 bases for J; bases not matched to a gene: 11. Germline assignment: CDR1 MNHNS and CDR2 SASEGT. In nucleotides, the CDR3 is TGTGCCAGCGTCGGCGGGAGCGAGTCGTACAATGAGCAGTTCTTC. Its protein is CASVGGSESYNEQFF.

The rearrangement joins TRBV5-8 to TRBJ2-5; D is possibly TRBD2 (5 bases). Trimming removed 1 base from V and 5 bases from J, with 6 bases in between. This CDR3 comprises 12 residues. CDR1 is SGHTS, CDR2 YDEGEE, per germline. CDR3 in amino acids: CASSLWEETQYF. CDR3 coding DNA: TGTGCCAGCAGCTTGTGGGAGGAGACCCAGTACTTC.

This chain joins TRBV9 and TRBJ2-3; D possibly corresponds to TRBD2 (7 bases). The CDR3 runs to 18 residues. Germline V gene data show CDR1 as SGDLS and CDR2 as YYNGEE. V was cut by 0 bases and J by 1 base, with 18 bases left in between. CDR3 residues: CASSVEELGRGRTDTQYF. The CDR3 DNA reads TGTGCCAGCAGCGTAGAAGAGTTGGGGCGGGGGCGCACAGATACGCAGTATTTT.

The chain joins TRBV18 to TRBJ1-2; 10 positions agree with TRBD1. The CDR3 spans 13 residues. The germline V gene has CDR1 KGHSH and CDR2 LQKENI. V lost 5 bases to trimming and J lost 6 bases; unmatched junction nucleotides: 3. The CDR3 DNA is TGTGCCAGCTCAAGGGACAGGGGTGATGGCTACACCTTC. Protein sequence: CASSRDRGDGYTF.

The chain links TRBV7-2 to TRBJ2-5; TRBD1 matches 7 bases. The CDR3 has 15 residues. Losses at the gene ends were 5 bases for V and 0 bases for J; bases not matched to a gene: 6. Per germline, CDR1 SGHTA and CDR2 FQGNSA. The CDR3 spells CASSSLGQNQETQYF. The DNA of the CDR3 is TGTGCCAGCAGCAGCCTGGGACAGAACCAAGAGACCCAGTACTTC.

This chain connects TRBV5-1 to TRBJ2-2, with 12 bases aligning to TRBD2. Looked up from germline, CDR1 is SGHRS and CDR2 is YFSETQ. There are 17 residues in the CDR3. Trimming removed 4 bases from V and 0 bases from J; junction bases left unmatched: 4. CDR3: CASSPRLAGANTGELFF. The CDR3 nucleotides are TGCGCCAGCAGCCCGAGACTAGCGGGAGCGAACACCGGGGAGCTGTTTTTT. The whole variable domain, remainder taken from reference TRBV5-1 and TRBJ2-2, is KAGVTQTPRYLIKTRGQQVTLSCSPISGHRSVSWYQQTPGQGLQFLFEYFSETQRNKGNFPGRFSGRQFSNSRSEMNVSTLELGDSALYLCASSPRLAGANTGELFFGEGSRLTVL.

This chain uses TRBV7-2 with TRBJ2-5; TRBD2 agrees at 13 bases. V lost 7 bases to trimming and J lost 2 bases; unmatched junction nucleotides: 4. Germline V gene data show CDR1 as SGHTA and CDR2 as FQGNSA. The CDR3 spans 15 residues. In DNA, the CDR3 is TGTGCCAGCACCCGGACTAGCGGGAGTCAAGAGACCCAGTACTTC. Amino acid sequence: CASTRTSGSQETQYF.

The chain is built from TRBV5-1 and TRBJ1-1; TRBD1 matches at 7 bases. Germline CDR1 and CDR2: SGHRS and YFSETQ. The V gene end was trimmed by 1 base and the J gene end by 5 bases; junction bases not matched to a gene: 5. The CDR3 totals 14 residues. This CDR3 reads CASSLLGGYTEAFF. CDR3 nucleotides: TGCGCCAGCAGCTTGCTAGGGGGCTATACTGAAGCTTTCTTT.